Detailed here is one T cell receptor (beta chain). The antigen remains undetermined. RNA transcripts yielded amplified TCR beta CDR3 regions. First-round RT-PCR targeting the TCR CDR3 was performed with the HTBI primer set. TCRdb used MiXCR to reprocess the multiplex PCR reads, holding one entry per CDR3 protein. The sample lists about 640,000 distinct CDR3 sequences, around 21% occurring once. The data stem from a study of T cells in Graves' hyperthyroidism and ophthalmopathy. Broader study findings: Ophthalmopathy and stable hyperthyroidism were told apart by a 13 V-J model.

The TCR comes from a man aged 30 to 45 with Graves' ophthalmopathy. The specimen sequenced was blood.

The CDR3 coding sequence is TGCAGTGCTAGGGCGGGAGAAAGCTACGAGCAGTACTTC. Protein sequence: CSARAGESYEQYF. The V and J genes are TRBV20-1 and TRBJ2-7, with 7 nucleotides matching TRBD2. Germline V gene data show CDR1 as DFQATT and CDR2 as SNEGSKA (reference sequence). With 3 bases clipped from V and 3 bases from J, the junction kept 5 bases outside the gene matches. CDR3 size: 13 residues.